This T cell receptor (beta chain) originates from a study of neurological immune-mediated disorders. Libraries used 2 million unsorted PBMCs kept frozen in RNAlater. The CDR3 loop spans 15 amino acids. Per germline, CDR1 LGHDT and CDR2 YNNKEL (reference sequence). The V end was cut by 0 bases, the J end by 3 bases, with 11 bases between. Many counts were recorded for this clonotype. TCRdb used MiXCR to reprocess the 5' RACE reads, holding one entry per CDR3 protein. The sample records over 20,000 distinct CDR3 sequences, more than 9% being singletons. The rearrangement links TRBV3-1 to TRBJ1-1; D call uncertain. Sequenced material: PBMCs. This TCR was sampled from a woman aged 60-75 years with HTLV-1-associated myelopathy (HAM/TSP). The CDR3 loop is CASSQDHISDTEAFF. For the CDR3, the DNA is TGTGCCAGCAGCCAAGATCATATTTCCGACACTGAAGCTTTCTTT.